These T cell receptor beta chains were read from a single sample in a study of T-cell reconstitution after alpha-beta-depleted transplantation in children. TCRdb called the PCR reads again in MiXCR, with one record for every CDR3 protein. The sample lists some 290,000 distinct CDR3 sequences, around 25% seen once, with approximately 10% in the top ten. Here the sequenced sample was PBMCs, mostly from graft donor cells, taken 180 days after TCRalphabeta/CD19-depleted stem cell transplant. The receptors were sampled from a male patient between 10 and 17 years old who had a stem cell transplant for acute lymphoblastic leukemia, so the T cells may come from the graft donor. CDR3s leave out the opening cysteine and the closing phenylalanine or tryptophan. D genes are given only for firm matches.

V: TRBV7-6
D: NA
CDR3: ASSFTRSNEQF

V: TRBV6-5
D: NA
CDR3: ASSYSYGSRADTQY

V: TRBV20-1
D: NA
CDR3: SAPRADYEQY

V: TRBV29-1
D: NA
CDR3: SVFKNMNTEAF

V: TRBV10-1
D: NA
CDR3: ASSESLAPADTQY

V: TRBV12-5
D: NA
CDR3: ASGNLRAGELF

V: TRBV9
D: NA
CDR3: ASSVATGANVLT

V: TRBV14
D: NA
CDR3: ASSQGGTYGYT

V: TRBV5-1
D: NA
CDR3: ASSLGGEVEAF

V: TRBV20-1
D: NA
CDR3: SALDRRGSYEQY

V: TRBV9
D: NA
CDR3: ASSPLSATGGELF

V: TRBV6-2/TRBV6-3
D: TRBD1
CDR3: ASSYQIGTGNTEAF

V: TRBV9
D: TRBD1
CDR3: ASSVVGQGAVEQF

V: TRBV9
D: TRBD2
CDR3: ASSVVTSREQY

V: TRBV20-1
D: NA
CDR3: SASSRGSNIQY

V: TRBV20-1
D: TRBD1
CDR3: SASTGTAFISHYGYT

V: TRBV6-1
D: NA
CDR3: ASRLASYGRENGYT

V: TRBV29-1
D: TRBD1
CDR3: SVDGRGLAETQY

V: TRBV6-5
D: NA
CDR3: ASSYSMAGISYEQY

V: TRBV20-1
D: TRBD2
CDR3: SAPLGLVRYEQY

V: TRBV12-3/TRBV12-4
D: NA
CDR3: ASSPFTGSYNEQF

V: TRBV5-6
D: NA
CDR3: ASSLPGQPQH